The rows below give T cell receptor beta chains drawn from one sample of a study of cytomegalovirus exposure and HLA in healthy donors. The assay was immunoSEQ multiplex PCR, and TCRdb's table has in-frame clones only and misses some. The sample carries about 110,000 clones, around 77% recorded once. Sequencing used PBMCs. The source of these receptors is a male donor in good health and CMV-seronegative. The CDR3 runs from the conserved cysteine through the conserved F or W. The D gene is left open where the match is weak. Clone size is given for some rows only: seen once, a few or many times, or a class if the clone is expanded.

v_call	d_call	clone_size	j_call	cdr3_aa	cdr3_nt
TRBV2	TRBD2	once	TRBJ2-5	CASTSRGLAGGETQYF	TGTGCCAGCACCTCTCGGGGACTAGCGGGGGGAGAGACCCAGTACTTC
TRBV7-9	TRBD1	once	TRBJ1-2	CASSSIGTGNYGYTF	TGTGCCAGCAGCTCAATCGGGACAGGGAACTATGGCTACACCTTC
TRBV27	TRBD2	NA	TRBJ2-1	CASSLGTSGRLVEQFF	TGTGCCAGCAGTTTAGGGACTAGCGGGAGGCTAGTTGAGCAGTTCTTC
TRBV28	NA	NA	TRBJ2-1	CASSLLYGSGGNEQFF	TGTGCCAGCAGTTTATTGTACGGGAGTGGCGGCAATGAGCAGTTCTTC
TRBV19	TRBD1	NA	TRBJ2-1	CASSRYRTGGENEQFF	TGTGCCAGTAGTAGGTACCGGACAGGGGGCGAAAATGAGCAGTTCTTC
TRBV28	TRBD2	NA	TRBJ2-7	CASSPSGKAYEQYF	TGTGCCAGCAGTCCTAGCGGGAAAGCCTACGAGCAGTACTTC
TRBV7-6	TRBD1	NA	TRBJ2-7	CASSNPGTGVYEQYF	TGTGCCAGCAGCAACCCCGGGACAGGGGTCTACGAGCAGTACTTC
TRBV27	TRBD2	NA	TRBJ2-7	CASIRTSGILGEQYF	TGTGCCAGCATAAGGACTAGCGGGATACTAGGCGAGCAGTACTTC
TRBV6-5	NA	few	TRBJ1-1	CASSLNREGKAFF	TGTGCCAGCAGTTTAAACAGGGAAGGAAAAGCTTTCTTT
TRBV29-1	TRBD1	once	TRBJ1-2	CSGRDRENYGYTF	TGCAGCGGACGGGACAGGGAAAACTATGGCTACACCTTC
TRBV2	NA	NA	TRBJ2-2	CASRNRDTNTGELFF	TGTGCCAGCAGGAACCGGGACACCAACACCGGGGAGCTGTTTTTT
TRBV25-1	NA	NA	TRBJ1-4	CASSEEGASEKLFF	TGTGCCAGCAGTGAAGAAGGGGCGAGTGAAAAACTGTTTTTT
TRBV29-1	TRBD1	NA	TRBJ2-5	CSVRQGAGETQYF	TGCAGCGTTCGACAGGGGGCGGGAGAGACCCAGTACTTC
TRBV6-5	TRBD1	NA	TRBJ1-2	CASNSGGWVYGYTF	TGTGCCAGCAACTCAGGGGGCTGGGTCTATGGCTACACCTTC
TRBV7-3	NA	NA	TRBJ1-1	CASSLNGGGTEAFF	TGTGCCAGCAGCTTAAATGGGGGAGGAACTGAAGCTTTCTTT
TRBV9	TRBD2	once	TRBJ2-1	CASSLRTSGINEQFF	TGTGCCAGCAGCCTTCGGACTAGCGGGATAAATGAGCAGTTCTTC
TRBV27	TRBD1	NA	TRBJ2-5	CASSPTPGQGETQYF	TGTGCCAGCAGTCCTACTCCGGGACAGGGGGAGACCCAGTACTTC
TRBV7-3	TRBD1	once	TRBJ2-4	CASSLGTGTGENIQYF	TGTGCCAGCAGCTTAGGGACCGGGACAGGGGAAAACATTCAGTACTTC
TRBV28	TRBD1	NA	TRBJ2-7	CASIRTGDEQYF	TGTGCCAGCATCCGGACAGGTGACGAGCAGTACTTC
TRBV15	NA	once	TRBJ1-4	CATGQGKTNEKLFF	TGTGCCACCGGTCAGGGCAAAACCAATGAAAAACTGTTTTTT
TRBV4-1	TRBD2	NA	TRBJ2-1	CASSQEAGRPDEQFF	TGCGCCAGCAGCCAAGAAGCGGGACGGCCCGATGAGCAGTTCTTC
TRBV4-1	TRBD2	NA	TRBJ2-5	CASSQLAGGPRYF	TGCGCCAGCAGCCAACTAGCGGGAGGGCCTAGGTACTTC
TRBV19	TRBD1	NA	TRBJ2-2	CASRRDRVNTGELFF	TGTGCCAGTAGGCGGGACAGGGTCAACACCGGGGAGCTGTTTTTT
TRBV7-3	NA	NA	TRBJ2-1	CASSSGQSSYNEQFF	TGTGCCAGCAGCTCAGGGCAGAGCTCCTACAATGAGCAGTTCTTC
TRBV10-2	NA	few	TRBJ2-7	CASRATGGPFF	TGCGCCAGCAGGGCGACAGGAGGCCCCTTCTTC
TRBV6-5	NA	NA	TRBJ2-4	CASSSATDLAKNIQYF	TGTGCCAGCAGTTCAGCGACAGATTTAGCCAAAAACATTCAGTACTTC
TRBV5-4	TRBD1	few	TRBJ2-7	CASSSRDSYEQYF	TGTGCCAGCAGCTCAAGGGACAGCTACGAGCAGTACTTC
TRBV21-1	NA	NA	TRBJ2-5	CASSPGRTAQLAQYF	TGTGCCAGCAGCCCAGGACGGACAGCACAATTGGCCCAGTACTTC
TRBV23-1	NA	few	TRBJ2-7	CASNRGTEYEQYF	TGCGCCAGCAATCGGGGGACCGAATACGAGCAGTACTTC
TRBV29-1	NA	NA	TRBJ1-1	CSVGRLNTEAFF	TGCAGCGTTGGGCGGCTTAACACTGAAGCTTTCTTT
TRBV18	TRBD1	NA	TRBJ1-1	CASSPSDRGPGEAFF	TGTGCCAGCTCACCTTCCGACAGGGGGCCCGGTGAAGCTTTCTTT
TRBV19	TRBD2	NA	TRBJ2-1	CASSPGGALYNEQFF	TGTGCCAGTAGCCCCGGGGGGGCGCTGTACAATGAGCAGTTCTTC
TRBV4-1	NA	few	TRBJ2-1	CASMGRGPHSYNEQFF	TGCGCCAGCATGGGGCGCGGTCCGCACTCCTACAATGAGCAGTTCTTC
TRBV10-1	TRBD1	NA	TRBJ2-1	CASSEGQGLGESNEQFF	TGCGCCAGCAGTGAGGGACAGGGGTTGGGGGAGAGTAATGAGCAGTTCTTC
TRBV2	NA	NA	TRBJ1-5	CASSEESGRNQPQHF	TGTGCCAGCAGTGAAGAGTCAGGGAGGAATCAGCCCCAGCATTTT
TRBV7-9	NA	NA	TRBJ2-7	CASSLVQDYEQYF	TGTGCCAGCAGCTTAGTCCAGGACTACGAGCAGTACTTC
TRBV7-8	TRBD1	NA	TRBJ1-2	CASSYGQEVFGYTF	TGTGCCAGCAGCTACGGACAGGAGGTTTTTGGCTACACCTTC
TRBV4-1	NA	NA	TRBJ1-1	CASSPSLSLQGEAFF	TGCGCCAGCAGCCCCTCCCTATCCTTGCAGGGTGAAGCTTTCTTT
TRBV4-1	NA	NA	TRBJ1-3	CASSQDLRRLSGNTIYF	TGCGCCAGCAGCCAAGATCTGCGCCGCCTTTCTGGAAACACCATATATTTT
TRBV6-1	NA	NA	TRBJ1-4	CASSEERNRGEKLFF	TGTGCCAGCAGTGAAGAGCGGAACCGGGGGGAAAAACTGTTTTTT
TRBV5-1	TRBD1	once	TRBJ2-5	CASSFGTGGQETQYF	TGCGCCAGCAGCTTTGGGACAGGGGGACAAGAGACCCAGTACTTC
TRBV6-5	TRBD1	NA	TRBJ2-5	CASKQGGQETQYF	TGTGCCAGCAAACAGGGGGGCCAAGAGACCCAGTACTTC
TRBV2	NA	NA	TRBJ2-7	CASRTELYEQYF	TGTGCCAGCAGGACAGAGTTGTACGAGCAGTACTTC
TRBV7-2	TRBD2	NA	TRBJ2-1	CASSLNGGRAFNEQFF	TGTGCCAGCAGCTTAAACGGCGGGAGGGCCTTTAATGAGCAGTTCTTC